This T cell receptor (beta chain) originates from a study of cytomegalovirus exposure and HLA in healthy donors. A note on this clone: A much larger clone differs by one base, so this may be a read error.

Using immunoSEQ multiplex PCR, the repertoire was profiled, and TCRdb retains in-frame clones only, with some absent. The table has around 150,000 clones, less than 90% seen once. V gave up 6 bases and J gave up 3 bases, with 6 bases separating them. CDR1 MNHNS and CDR2 SASEGT come from the germline V gene. The CDR3 runs to 11 residues. The specimen was PBMCs. The receptor comes from a young woman in good health and CMV-seronegative. The chain employs TRBV6-1 and TRBJ2-7; D is unresolved. CDR3 sequence (DNA): TGTGCCAGCAGCCTATTCTACGAGCAGTACTTC. Amino acid sequence: CASSLFYEQYF.